This T cell receptor beta chain was found in a study of cytomegalovirus exposure and HLA in healthy donors. The CDR3 contains 19 residues. Germline V gives CDR1 SEHNR, CDR2 FQNEAQ (reference sequence). The trim removed 4 bases at V and 0 bases at J, leaving 7 bases unmatched. PCR primers comprised 60 Vbeta and 13 Jbeta primers. Profiling relied on immunoSEQ multiplex PCR, and the TCRdb table lists in-frame clones only, not all of them. The data show fewer than 200,000 clones, with approximately 84% seen just once and about 2.7% held by the top ten. V is TRBV7-9 and J is TRBJ2-1; 15 bases map to TRBD2. The sequenced material came from PBMCs. The clonotype originates from a young man in good health and CMV-seropositive. The CDR3 DNA reads TGTGCCAGCAGCTCGCCGGGACTAGCGGGAGGATCCTCCTACAATGAGCAGTTCTTC. This gives the protein CASSSPGLAGGSSYNEQFF.